Shown below are 9 T cell receptor beta chains from a single sample sequenced in a study of blood T cells in healthy people across ages. Combining a sample-barcoded 5' primer with a J-beta primer mix, a second PCR ran for roughly 7 to 12 cycles. TCRdb reprocessed the 5' RACE reads via MiXCR and lists one record per CDR3 protein. The profile covers 700,000 to 850,000 distinct CDR3 sequences, with approximately 53% appearing a single time and roughly two fifths taken by the ten largest. Sequencing was performed on blood. Receptor source: an elderly man in good health.

J is TRBJ1-6 and V is TRBV5-4; perhaps TRBD1 as D (6 bases). Trimming removed 3 bases from V and 8 bases from J, with 9 bases in between. CDR1 SGHNT and CDR2 YYREEE come from the germline V gene (reference sequence). CDR3 length: 13 residues. CDR3 in DNA: TGTGCCAGCAGCTCGAACAGGGATTCACCCCTCCACTTT. Translation gives CASSSNRDSPLHF.

This chain joins TRBV14 and TRBJ2-7, with D unresolved. This CDR3 spans 14 amino acids. In germline, CDR1 is SGHDN, CDR2 FVKESK. V lost 1 base and J 1 base, leaving 8 bases between the germline ends. CDR3 residues: CASSQGPGSYEQYF. The CDR3 DNA is TGTGCCAGCAGCCAAGGCCCCGGTTCCTACGAGCAGTACTTC.

J is TRBJ2-1 and V is TRBV15, with D maybe TRBD1 (7 bases). CDR1 and CDR2 from the germline V gene are LNHNV and YYDKDF (reference sequence). The V and J ends lost 6 bases and 4 bases respectively, with 16 bases between them. This CDR3 has 15 amino acids. CDR3: CATRSSRGAYNEQFF. CDR3 coding DNA: TGTGCCACCAGAAGCAGCAGGGGGGCTTACAATGAGCAGTTCTTC.

This sequence joins TRBV12-3 or TRBV12-4 and TRBJ2-1; a possible D gene is TRBD1 (5 bases). The end of the DNA fits TRBJ2-7 better, so the J call may be wrong. The CDR3 contains 14 residues. The CDR3 loop reads CASSLGQTPREQYF. The CDR3, as DNA: TGTGCCAGCAGTTTAGGACAGACCCCTAGGGAGCAGTACTTC.

This rearrangement joins TRBV25-1 to TRBJ2-1; no reliable D call. Trimming took 3 bases from V and 3 from J, leaving 6 bases between them. CDR1 is MGHDK and CDR2 is SYGVNS in the germline V gene. The CDR3 consists of 13 residues. The CDR3 loop is CASSDGYYNEQFF. The CDR3, as DNA: TGTGCCAGCAGTGATGGTTACTACAATGAGCAGTTCTTC.

This clonotype was seen repeatedly, ten times or more. The CDR3 is CASRGRDDEGLNYGYTF. The DNA of the CDR3 is TGTGCCAGCAGAGGTCGGGATGATGAGGGGCTGAACTATGGCTACACCTTC. V gene TRBV2 combines with J gene TRBJ1-2; maybe TRBD1 (5 bases). Trimming left V 6 bases short and J 2 bases short, with 22 bases between. The CDR3 totals 17 residues. CDR1 and CDR2 (germline): SNHLY, FYNNEI.

In this sample, this clonotype turned up a few times. This chain joins TRBV7-2 and TRBJ2-7, with a tentative D call TRBD2 (6 bases). Deletions cut 1 base from V and 3 bases from J, with 10 bases between. Germline V gene lookup returns CDR1 SGHTA and CDR2 FQGNSA. The CDR3 consists of 14 residues. The CDR3 spells CASSLGVSGYEQYF. CDR3 DNA sequence: TGTGCCAGCAGCTTAGGGGTTAGCGGCTACGAGCAGTACTTC. Full variable domain (missing parts from reference TRBV7-2 and TRBJ2-7): GAGVSQSPSNKVTEKGKDVELRCDPISGHTALYWYRQSLGQGLEFLIYFQGNSAPDKSGLPSDRFSAERTGGSVSTLTIQRTQQEDSAVYLCASSLGVSGYEQYFGPGTRLTVT.

J is TRBJ2-6 and V is TRBV20-1, with D tentatively TRBD1 or TRBD2 (5 bases each). V was shortened by 5 bases and J by 4 bases, with 18 bases between the two germline ends. This CDR3 has 16 residues. The germline gives CDR1 DFQATT, CDR2 SNEGSKA (reference sequence). CDR3 bases: TGCAGTGCTCTGAAAGCAGGGACGCCCGGGGCCAACGTCCTGACTTTC. This gives the protein CSALKAGTPGANVLTF.

V gene TRBV7-2 combines with J gene TRBJ2-5; possibly TRBD2 for D (6 bases). Germline assignment: CDR1 SGHTA and CDR2 FQGNSA. Trimming took 6 bases from V and 5 from J, leaving 22 bases between them. The CDR3 is made up of 16 amino acids. The CDR3 region is CASSVLGLAPGETQYF. The DNA of the CDR3 is TGTGCCAGCAGTGTACTGGGGCTAGCGCCGGGGGAGACCCAGTACTTC.